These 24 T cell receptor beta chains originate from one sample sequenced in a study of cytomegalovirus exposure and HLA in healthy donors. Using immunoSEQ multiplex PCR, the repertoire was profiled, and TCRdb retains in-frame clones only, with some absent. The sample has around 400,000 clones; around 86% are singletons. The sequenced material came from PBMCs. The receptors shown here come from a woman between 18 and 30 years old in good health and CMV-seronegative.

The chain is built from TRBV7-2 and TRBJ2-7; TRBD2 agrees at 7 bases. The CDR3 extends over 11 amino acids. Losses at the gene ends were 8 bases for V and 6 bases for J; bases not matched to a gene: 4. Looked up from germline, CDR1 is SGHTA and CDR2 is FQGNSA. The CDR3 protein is CASRGGSEQYF. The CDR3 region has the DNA TGTGCCAGCCGCGGGGGTTCCGAGCAGTACTTC.

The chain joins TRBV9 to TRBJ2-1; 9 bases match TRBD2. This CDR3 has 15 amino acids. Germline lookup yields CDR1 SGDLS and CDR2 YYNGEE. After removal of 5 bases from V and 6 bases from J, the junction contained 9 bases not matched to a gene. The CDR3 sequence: CASRKSGGPLNEQFF. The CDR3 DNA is TGTGCCAGCAGGAAAAGCGGGGGGCCCCTCAATGAGCAGTTCTTC.

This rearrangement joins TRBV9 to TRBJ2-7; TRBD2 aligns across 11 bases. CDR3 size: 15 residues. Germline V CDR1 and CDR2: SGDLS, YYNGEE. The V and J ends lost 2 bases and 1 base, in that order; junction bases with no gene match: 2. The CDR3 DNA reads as TGTGCCAGCAGCGTGGGACTAGCGGCTTCCTACGAGCAGTACTTC. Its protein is CASSVGLAASYEQYF.

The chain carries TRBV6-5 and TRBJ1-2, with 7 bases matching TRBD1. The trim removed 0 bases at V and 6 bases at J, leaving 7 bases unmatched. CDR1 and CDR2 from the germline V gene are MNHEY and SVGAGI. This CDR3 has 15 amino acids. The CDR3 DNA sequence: TGTGCCAGCAGTTACTCCCCCAGGGGGTATGATGGCTACACCTTC. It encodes CASSYSPRGYDGYTF.

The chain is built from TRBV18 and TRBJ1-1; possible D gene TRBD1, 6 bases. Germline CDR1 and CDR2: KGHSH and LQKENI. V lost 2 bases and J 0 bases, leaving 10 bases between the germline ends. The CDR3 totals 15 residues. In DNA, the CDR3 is TGTGCCAGCTCACCAAAGGACAGCCTGAACACTGAAGCTTTCTTT. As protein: CASSPKDSLNTEAFF.

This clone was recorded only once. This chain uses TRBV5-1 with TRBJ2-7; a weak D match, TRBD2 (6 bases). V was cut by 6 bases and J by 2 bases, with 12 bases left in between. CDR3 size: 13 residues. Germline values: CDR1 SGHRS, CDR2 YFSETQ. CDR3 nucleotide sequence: TGCGCCAGCAACGAGCCGGGGGCCTACGAGCAGTACTTC. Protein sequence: CASNEPGAYEQYF. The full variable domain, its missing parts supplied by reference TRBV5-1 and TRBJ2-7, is KAGVTQTPRYLIKTRGQQVTLSCSPISGHRSVSWYQQTPGQGLQFLFEYFSETQRNKGNFPGRFSGRQFSNSRSEMNVSTLELGDSALYLCASNEPGAYEQYFGPGTRLTVT.

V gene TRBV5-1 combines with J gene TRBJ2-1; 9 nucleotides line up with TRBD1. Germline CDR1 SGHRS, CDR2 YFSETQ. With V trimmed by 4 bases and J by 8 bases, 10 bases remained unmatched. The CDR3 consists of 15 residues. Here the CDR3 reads CASSLPGQGGDEQFF. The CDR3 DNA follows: TGCGCCAGCAGCCTACCGGGACAGGGCGGAGATGAGCAGTTCTTC.

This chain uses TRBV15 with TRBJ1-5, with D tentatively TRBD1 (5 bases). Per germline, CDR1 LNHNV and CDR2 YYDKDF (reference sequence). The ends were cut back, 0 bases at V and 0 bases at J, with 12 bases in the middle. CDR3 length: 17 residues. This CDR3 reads CATSRDTTAYSNQPQHF. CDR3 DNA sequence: TGTGCCACCAGCAGAGATACGACAGCCTATAGCAATCAGCCCCAGCATTTT. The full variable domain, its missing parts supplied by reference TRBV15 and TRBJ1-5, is DAMVIQNPRYQVTQFGKPVTLSCSQTLNHNVMYWYQQKSSQAPKLLFHYYDKDFNNEADTPDNFQSRRPNTSFCFLDIRSPGLGDTAMYLCATSRDTTAYSNQPQHFGDGTRLSIL.

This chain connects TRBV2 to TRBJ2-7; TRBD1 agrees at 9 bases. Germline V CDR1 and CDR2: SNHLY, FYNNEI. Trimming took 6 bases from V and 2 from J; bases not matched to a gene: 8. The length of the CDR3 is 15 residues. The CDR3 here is CASSVTGGDPYEQYF. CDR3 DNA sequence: TGTGCCAGCAGCGTAACAGGGGGCGATCCCTACGAGCAGTACTTC.

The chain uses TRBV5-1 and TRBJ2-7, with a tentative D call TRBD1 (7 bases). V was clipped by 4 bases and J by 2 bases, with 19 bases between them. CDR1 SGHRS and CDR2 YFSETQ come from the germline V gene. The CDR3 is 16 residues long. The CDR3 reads CASSAQVSGGPYEQYF. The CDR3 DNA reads TGCGCCAGCAGCGCACAGGTTTCAGGGGGGCCCTACGAGCAGTACTTC.

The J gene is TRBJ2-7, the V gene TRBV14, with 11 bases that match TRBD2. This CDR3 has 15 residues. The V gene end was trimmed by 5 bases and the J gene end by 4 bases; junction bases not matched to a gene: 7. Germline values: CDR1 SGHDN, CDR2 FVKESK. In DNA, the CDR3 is TGTGCCAGCAGCTCGCTGGGGACTAGCGGATACGAGCAGTACTTC. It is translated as CASSSLGTSGYEQYF.

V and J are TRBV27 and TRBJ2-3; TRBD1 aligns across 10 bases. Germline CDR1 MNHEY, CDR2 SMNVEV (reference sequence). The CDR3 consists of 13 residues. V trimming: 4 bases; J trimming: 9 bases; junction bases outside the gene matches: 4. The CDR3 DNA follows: TGTGCCAGCAGTTCACGACAGGGGGCAACGCAGTATTTT. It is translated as CASSSRQGATQYF.

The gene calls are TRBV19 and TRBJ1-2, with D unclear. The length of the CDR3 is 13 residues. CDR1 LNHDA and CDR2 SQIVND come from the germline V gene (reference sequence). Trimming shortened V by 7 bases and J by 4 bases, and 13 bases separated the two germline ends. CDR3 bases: TGTGCCAGTACCGCAGATTTCTTCTATGGCTACACCTTC. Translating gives CASTADFFYGYTF. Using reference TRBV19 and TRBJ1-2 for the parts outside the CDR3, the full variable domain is DGGITQSPKYLFRKEGQNVTLSCEQNLNHDAMYWYRQDPGQGLRLIYYSQIVNDFQKGDIAEGYSVSREKKESFPLTVTSAQKNPTAFYLCASTADFFYGYTFGSGTRLTVV.

CDR3 sequence: CASSITGMNTEAFF. The CDR3 DNA is TGTGCCAGTAGTATTACAGGGATGAACACTGAAGCTTTCTTT. The rearrangement uses TRBV19 and TRBJ1-1, with D tentatively TRBD1 (6 bases). This CDR3 is 14 amino acids long. The ends were cut back, 3 bases at V and 0 bases at J, with 8 bases in the middle. CDR1 LNHDA and CDR2 SQIVND come from the germline V gene (reference sequence). The full variable domain, completed using reference TRBV19 and TRBJ1-1, is DGGITQSPKYLFRKEGQNVTLSCEQNLNHDAMYWYRQDPGQGLRLIYYSQIVNDFQKGDIAEGYSVSREKKESFPLTVTSAQKNPTAFYLCASSITGMNTEAFFGQGTRLTVV.

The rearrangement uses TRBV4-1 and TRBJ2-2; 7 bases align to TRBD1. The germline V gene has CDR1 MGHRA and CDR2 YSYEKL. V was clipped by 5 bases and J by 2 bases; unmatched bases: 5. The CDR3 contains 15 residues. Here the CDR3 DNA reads TGCGCCAGCAGCTTACGACAGGGTAACACCGGGGAGCTGTTTTTT. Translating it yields CASSLRQGNTGELFF.

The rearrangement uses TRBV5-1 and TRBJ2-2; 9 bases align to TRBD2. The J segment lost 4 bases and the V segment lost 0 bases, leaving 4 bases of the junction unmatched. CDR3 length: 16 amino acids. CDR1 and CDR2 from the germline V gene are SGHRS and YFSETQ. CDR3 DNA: TGCGCCAGCAGCTTGGTAGCGGGAGAGGGCACCGGGGAGCTGTTTTTT. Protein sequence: CASSLVAGEGTGELFF. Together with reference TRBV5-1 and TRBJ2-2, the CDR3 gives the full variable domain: KAGVTQTPRYLIKTRGQQVTLSCSPISGHRSVSWYQQTPGQGLQFLFEYFSETQRNKGNFPGRFSGRQFSNSRSEMNVSTLELGDSALYLCASSLVAGEGTGELFFGEGSRLTVL.

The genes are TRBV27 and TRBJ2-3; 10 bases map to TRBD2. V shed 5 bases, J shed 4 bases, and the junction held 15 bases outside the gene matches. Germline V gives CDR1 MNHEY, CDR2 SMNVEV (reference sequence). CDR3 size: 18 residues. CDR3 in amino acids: CASSPADLSGRAPDTQYF. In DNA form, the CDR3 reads TGTGCCAGCAGTCCAGCCGACTTGAGCGGGAGGGCCCCAGATACGCAGTATTTT.

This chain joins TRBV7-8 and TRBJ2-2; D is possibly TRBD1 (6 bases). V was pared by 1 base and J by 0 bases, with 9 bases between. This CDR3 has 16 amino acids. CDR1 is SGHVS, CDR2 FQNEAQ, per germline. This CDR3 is CASSLVRTANTGELFF. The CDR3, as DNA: TGTGCCAGCAGCTTAGTTAGGACAGCGAACACCGGGGAGCTGTTTTTT. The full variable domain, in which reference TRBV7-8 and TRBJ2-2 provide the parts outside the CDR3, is GAGVSQSPRYKVAKRGQDVALRCDPISGHVSLFWYQQALGQGPEFLTYFQNEAQLDKSGLPSDRFFAERPEGSVSTLKIQRTQQEDSAVYLCASSLVRTANTGELFFGEGSRLTVL.

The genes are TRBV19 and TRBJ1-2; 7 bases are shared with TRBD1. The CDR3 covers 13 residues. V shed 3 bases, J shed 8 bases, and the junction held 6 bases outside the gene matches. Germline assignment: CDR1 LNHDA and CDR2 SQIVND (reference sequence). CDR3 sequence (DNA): TGTGCCAGTAGTATTAAGACAGGGAGAGGCTACACCTTC. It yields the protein CASSIKTGRGYTF.

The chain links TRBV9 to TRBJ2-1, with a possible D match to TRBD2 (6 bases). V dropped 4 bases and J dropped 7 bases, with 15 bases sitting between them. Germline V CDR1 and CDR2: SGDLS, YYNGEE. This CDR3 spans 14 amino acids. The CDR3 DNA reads TGTGCCAGCAGCCTACTCGGACTACCTAATGAGCAGTTCTTC. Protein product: CASSLLGLPNEQFF.

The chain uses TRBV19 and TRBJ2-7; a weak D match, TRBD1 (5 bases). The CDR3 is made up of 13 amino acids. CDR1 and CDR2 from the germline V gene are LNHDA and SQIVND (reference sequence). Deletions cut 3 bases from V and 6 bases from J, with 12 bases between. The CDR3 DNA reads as TGTGCCAGTAGTATTGACAGAGGAGTCGAGCAGTACTTC. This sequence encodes CASSIDRGVEQYF.

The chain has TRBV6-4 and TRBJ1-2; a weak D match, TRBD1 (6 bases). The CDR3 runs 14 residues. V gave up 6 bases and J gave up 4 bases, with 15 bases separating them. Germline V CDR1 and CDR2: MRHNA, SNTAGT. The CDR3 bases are TGTGCCAGCAGAGGAGACAGGAAGGGCTATGGCTACACCTTC. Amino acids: CASRGDRKGYGYTF.

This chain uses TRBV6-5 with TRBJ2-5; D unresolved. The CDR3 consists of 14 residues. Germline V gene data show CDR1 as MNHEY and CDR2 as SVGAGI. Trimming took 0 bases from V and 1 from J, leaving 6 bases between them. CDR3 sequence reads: CASSYSSSQETQYF. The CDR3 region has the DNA TGTGCCAGCAGTTACTCGTCCTCCCAAGAGACCCAGTACTTC.

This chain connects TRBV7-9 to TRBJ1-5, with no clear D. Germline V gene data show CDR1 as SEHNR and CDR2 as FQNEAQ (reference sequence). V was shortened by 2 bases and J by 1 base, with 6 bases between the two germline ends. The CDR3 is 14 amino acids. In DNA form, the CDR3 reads TGTGCCAGCAGCTTAAGAGGGAGCAATCAGCCCCAGCATTTT. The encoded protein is CASSLRGSNQPQHF.